This T cell receptor beta chain was sequenced in a study of T cell responses to AZD1222 COVID-19 vaccine. The table came from immunoSEQ multiplex PCR; TCRdb's copy has only in-frame clones and leaves some out. The data show 150,000 to 160,000 clones, 87% seen once. This clone has only a few counts. The antigen remains unidentified. Study-level results: Unmutated variant regions are reportedly targeted by nearly half of spike-specific TCRs. When two AZD1222 doses had been given, Spike-specific TCR breadth and depth rose. Dominant CD4 TCR responses targeted spike regions 160-218 and 743-854. Most donors were white British and more were female, and clonal diversity was possibly underestimated.

The junction had 5 bases not matched to a gene; V was cut back by 8 bases and J by 4 bases. The CDR3 consists of 13 residues. Germline-derived CDR1 and CDR2 are WSHSY and SAAADI. The V and J genes are TRBV10-2 and TRBJ2-3; TRBD1 matches at 8 bases. The sequence derives from an adult who received the AZD1222 COVID-19 vaccine. The input for sequencing was peripheral blood, taken 28 days after the second AZD1222 dose. The chain's CDR3 is CASVDRVADTQYF. The CDR3 DNA is TGCGCCAGCGTGGACAGGGTAGCAGATACGCAGTATTTT.